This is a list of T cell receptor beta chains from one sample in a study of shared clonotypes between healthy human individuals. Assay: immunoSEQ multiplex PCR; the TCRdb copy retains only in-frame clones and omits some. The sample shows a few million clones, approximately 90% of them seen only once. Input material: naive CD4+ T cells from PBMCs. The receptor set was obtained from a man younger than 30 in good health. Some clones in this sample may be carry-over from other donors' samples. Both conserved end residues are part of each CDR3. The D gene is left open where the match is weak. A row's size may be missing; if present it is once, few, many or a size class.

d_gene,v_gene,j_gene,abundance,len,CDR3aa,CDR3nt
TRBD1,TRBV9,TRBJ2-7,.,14,CASSADRGQGEQYF,TGTGCCAGCAGCGCCGACAGGGGGCAGGGCGAGCAGTACTTC
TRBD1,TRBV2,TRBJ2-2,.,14,CASSQQGTTGELFF,TGTGCCAGCAGCCAACAGGGGACCACCGGGGAGCTGTTTTTT
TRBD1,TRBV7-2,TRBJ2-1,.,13,CASSPRGPNEQFF,TGTGCCAGCAGCCCAAGGGGGCCCAATGAGCAGTTCTTC
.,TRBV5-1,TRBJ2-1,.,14,CASSLSGGYNEQFF,TGCGCCAGCAGCTTGTCCGGGGGCTACAATGAGCAGTTCTTC
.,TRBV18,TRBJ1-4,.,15,CASSPPIATNEKLFF,TGTGCCAGCTCACCACCCATTGCAACTAATGAAAAACTGTTTTTT
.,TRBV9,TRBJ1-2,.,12,CASSASNYGYTF,TGTGCCAGCAGCGCTAGTAACTATGGCTACACCTTC
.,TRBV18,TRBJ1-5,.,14,CASSPLGGNQPQHF,TGTGCCAGCTCACCACTGGGTGGCAATCAGCCCCAGCATTTT
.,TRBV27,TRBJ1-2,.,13,CASSLGQFYGYTF,TGTGCCAGCAGTTTAGGACAGTTCTATGGCTACACCTTC
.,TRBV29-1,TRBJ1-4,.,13,CSVLSQLGEKLFF,TGCAGCGTGTTGAGTCAACTGGGGGAAAAACTGTTTTTT
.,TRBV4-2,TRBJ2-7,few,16,CASSQGLQSPPYEQYF,TGTGCCAGCAGCCAAGGTCTCCAGTCACCACCCTACGAGCAGTACTTC
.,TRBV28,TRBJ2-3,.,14,CASSSGFPQGTQYF,TGTGCCAGCAGTTCCGGGTTCCCACAAGGTACGCAGTATTTT
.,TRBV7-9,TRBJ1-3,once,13,CASSLMSGNTIYF,TGTGCCAGCAGCTTAATGTCCGGAAACACCATATATTTT
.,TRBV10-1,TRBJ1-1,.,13,CASSESPGGEAFF,TGCGCCAGCAGTGAGTCCCCGGGTGGGGAAGCTTTCTTT
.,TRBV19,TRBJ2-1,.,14,CASSTRTSYNEQFF,TGTGCCAGTAGTACCCGAACTAGTTACAATGAGCAGTTCTTC
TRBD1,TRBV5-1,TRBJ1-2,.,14,CASSSLQGSYGYTF,TGCGCCAGCAGCTCACTACAGGGGTCCTATGGCTACACCTTC
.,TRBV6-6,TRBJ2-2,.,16,CASSYSGPRGIGELFF,TGTGCCAGCAGTTACTCGGGGCCGAGAGGAATCGGGGAGCTGTTTTTT
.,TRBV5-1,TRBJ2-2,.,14,CASSPRLGHGELFF,TGCGCCAGCAGCCCCAGACTGGGGCACGGGGAGCTGTTTTTT
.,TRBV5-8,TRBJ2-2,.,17,CASSLYVTATNTGELFF,TGTGCCAGCAGCTTGTATGTAACCGCTACGAACACCGGGGAGCTGTTTTTT
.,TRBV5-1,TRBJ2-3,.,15,CASSLASGWTDTQYF,TGCGCCAGCAGCTTGGCGTCAGGGTGGACAGATACGCAGTATTTT
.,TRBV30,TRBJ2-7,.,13,CAWSVLGLGEQYF,TGTGCCTGGAGTGTACTGGGGCTCGGGGAGCAGTACTTC
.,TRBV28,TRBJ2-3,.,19,CASRKNQGNRGFSTDTQYF,TGTGCCAGCAGAAAAAATCAGGGTAATAGGGGGTTTAGCACAGATACGCAGTATTTT
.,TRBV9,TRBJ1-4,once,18,CASSTRPMVDATNEKLFF,TGTGCCAGCAGCACTCGCCCCATGGTGGATGCAACTAATGAAAAACTGTTTTTT
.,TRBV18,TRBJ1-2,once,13,CASSADSNYGYTF,TGTGCCAGCTCAGCCGACAGCAACTATGGCTACACCTTC
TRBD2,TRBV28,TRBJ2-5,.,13,CASSGDGGETQYF,TGTGCCAGCAGTGGGGACGGGGGGGAGACCCAGTACTTC
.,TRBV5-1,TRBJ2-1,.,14,CASSLPNDRNEQFF,TGCGCCAGCAGCTTACCTAACGATAGGAATGAGCAGTTCTTC
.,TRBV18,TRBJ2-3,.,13,CASLRDYTDTQYF,TGTGCCAGCTTGAGAGACTACACAGATACGCAGTATTTT
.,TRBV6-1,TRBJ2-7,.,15,CASSEGRGDSYEQYF,TGTGCCAGCAGTGAAGGAAGAGGGGACTCCTACGAGCAGTACTTC
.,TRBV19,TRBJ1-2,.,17,CASSIRTLFLQDYGYTF,TGTGCCAGTAGTATAAGGACACTCTTCCTCCAGGACTATGGCTACACCTTC
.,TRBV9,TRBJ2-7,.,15,CASAGMEGLTYEQYF,TGTGCCAGCGCCGGAATGGAGGGTCTTACCTACGAGCAGTACTTC